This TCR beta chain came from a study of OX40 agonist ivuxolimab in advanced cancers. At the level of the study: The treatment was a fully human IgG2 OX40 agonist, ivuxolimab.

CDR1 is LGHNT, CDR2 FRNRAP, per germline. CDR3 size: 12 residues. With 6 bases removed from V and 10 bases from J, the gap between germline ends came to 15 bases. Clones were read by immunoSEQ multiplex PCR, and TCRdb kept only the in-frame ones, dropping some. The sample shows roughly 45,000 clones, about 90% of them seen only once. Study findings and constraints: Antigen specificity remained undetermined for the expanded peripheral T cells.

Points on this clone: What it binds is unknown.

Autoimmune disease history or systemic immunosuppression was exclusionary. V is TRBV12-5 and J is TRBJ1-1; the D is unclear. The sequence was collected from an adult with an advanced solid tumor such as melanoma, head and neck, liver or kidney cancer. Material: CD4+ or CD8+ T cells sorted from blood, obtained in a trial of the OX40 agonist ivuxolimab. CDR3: CASGRDVGIAFF. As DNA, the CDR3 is TGTGCTAGTGGCCGGGATGTTGGGATAGCTTTCTTT.